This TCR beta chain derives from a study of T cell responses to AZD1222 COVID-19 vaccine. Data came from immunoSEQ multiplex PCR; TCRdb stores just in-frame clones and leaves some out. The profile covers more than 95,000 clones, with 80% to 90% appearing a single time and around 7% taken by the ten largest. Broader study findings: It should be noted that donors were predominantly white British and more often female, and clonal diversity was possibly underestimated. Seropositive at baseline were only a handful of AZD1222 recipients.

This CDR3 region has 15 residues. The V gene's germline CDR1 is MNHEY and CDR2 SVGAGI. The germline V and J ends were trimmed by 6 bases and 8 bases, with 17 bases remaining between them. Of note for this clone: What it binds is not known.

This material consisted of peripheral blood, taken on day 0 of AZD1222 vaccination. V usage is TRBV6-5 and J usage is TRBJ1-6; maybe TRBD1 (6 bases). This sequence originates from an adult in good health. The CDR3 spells CASSLTGYPDSPLHF. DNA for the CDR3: TGTGCCAGCAGCTTAACAGGGTACCCTGATTCACCCCTCCACTTT.